This T cell receptor beta chain was obtained from a study of monozygotic twins with inflammatory bowel disease. CDR1 KGHSH and CDR2 LQKENI come from the germline V gene. CDR3 length: 15 amino acids. Reprocessing the 5' RACE reads, TCRdb reports a single entry for every CDR3 protein and omits DNA. The table lists 310,000 or so distinct CDR3 sequences. Findings and limits, study-wide: Clonotype sharing was lower in IBD patients than healthy twins, most markedly with disease activity.

Comments on this clonotype: No antigen is known for it.

This TCR was recovered from a human donor with ulcerative colitis or Crohn's disease, or a healthy co-twin of an affected twin (not recorded which). Input material: blood. The chain joins TRBV18 to TRBJ1-1; TCRdb picks TRBD1, but there is no DNA to check that call. The CDR3 here is CASSPQGQANTEAFF.